A selection of T cell receptor beta chains follows, all from one sample in a study of CD8 T cells in Susac syndrome. TCRdb re-analysed the immunoSEQ multiplex PCR reads in MiXCR, keeping a single row per CDR3 protein. The sample lists 150,000 to 190,000 distinct CDR3 sequences; approximately 95% were seen once. Sample: CD4+ T cells from PBMCs. The receptor source for this set is a human donor with Susac syndrome. The CDR3 runs from the conserved cysteine through the conserved F or W. A D gene is named only where the DNA matches it firmly. A clone size is listed for some rows: how often the clone was seen (once, few, many), or a class if it is expanded.

J gene | V gene | clone size | D gene | CDR3 DNA | CDR3 protein
TRBJ2-5 | TRBV20-1 | NA | TRBD2 | TGCAGTGCTGACGCGACTAGCGGGGAGACCCAGTACTTC | CSADATSGETQYF
TRBJ1-6 | TRBV5-6 | NA | NA | TGTGCCAGCAGCTCGGACAGCTCTAGCTCCTATAATTCACCCCTCCACTTT | CASSSDSSSSYNSPLHF
TRBJ2-7 | TRBV29-1 | NA | NA | TGCAGCGTTAGTCCCCGGGTCGACGAGCAGTACTTC | CSVSPRVDEQYF
TRBJ1-1 | TRBV7-6 | NA | NA | TGTGCCAGCAGCTTATCCGGACTGAACACTGAAGCTTTCTTT | CASSLSGLNTEAFF
TRBJ2-7 | TRBV25-1 | NA | NA | TGTGCCAGCAGTGTCGACACTCTACGGCCCGAGCAGTACTTC | CASSVDTLRPEQYF
TRBJ2-1 | TRBV7-3 | NA | TRBD2 | TGTGCCAGCAGCTTTATGACTAGCGGGGCGAATGAGCAGTTCTTC | CASSFMTSGANEQFF
TRBJ2-1 | TRBV7-2 | once | NA | TGTGCCAGCAGTATTGCCTCGGCAAAGGAGCAGTTCTTC | CASSIASAKEQFF
TRBJ2-5 | TRBV5-4 | NA | NA | TGTGCCAGCAGCGTCGGGAACCAAGAGACCCAGTACTTC | CASSVGNQETQYF
TRBJ2-1 | TRBV10-3 | NA | NA | TGTGCCATCGGTAGACGCGGCTCAAGCTCCTACAATGAGCAGTTCTTC | CAIGRRGSSSYNEQFF
TRBJ1-6 | TRBV7-9 | NA | NA | TGTGCCAGCAGCCGGAACACCGGGGCCAATTCACCCCTCCACTTT | CASSRNTGANSPLHF
TRBJ2-7 | TRBV12-3/TRBV12-4 | NA | TRBD1 | TGTGCCAGCAGTTTAGGGGGACAGTACTACGAGCAGTACTTC | CASSLGGQYYEQYF
TRBJ2-7 | TRBV5-1 | NA | NA | TGCGCCAGCAGCTTGGAGCAAGGTTTCGGCGAGCAGTACTTC | CASSLEQGFGEQYF
TRBJ2-1 | TRBV3-1 | NA | TRBD2 | TGTGCCAGCTCTACTGGGACTAGTGGGATTGAGCAGTTCTTC | CASSTGTSGIEQFF
TRBJ2-5 | TRBV29-1 | NA | NA | TGCAGCGGCCGGGACGCCCCGGAGACCCAGTACTTC | CSGRDAPETQYF
TRBJ2-1 | TRBV6-6 | NA | NA | TGTGCCAGCCGTGCCGGGCGCAATGAGCAGTTCTTC | CASRAGRNEQFF
TRBJ1-1 | TRBV12-3/TRBV12-4 | once | NA | TGTGCCAGCAGTTTTAGGACGGGAGACACTGAAGCTTTCTTT | CASSFRTGDTEAFF
TRBJ2-7 | TRBV29-1 | NA | NA | TGCAGCGTTGAAGATCGTCTGGGGACCTACGAGCAGTACTTC | CSVEDRLGTYEQYF
TRBJ2-2 | TRBV29-1 | NA | NA | TGCAGCGTTGGATCGGGGGCGAACACCGGGGAGCTGTTTTTT | CSVGSGANTGELFF
TRBJ1-5 | TRBV18 | once | TRBD1 | TGTGCCAGCTCACCATCGGCAGGGGGTCAGCCCCAGCATTTT | CASSPSAGGQPQHF
TRBJ2-3 | TRBV5-1 | NA | TRBD1 | TGCGCCAGCAGGGGGACAGGAAGAGCAGATACGCAGTATTTT | CASRGTGRADTQYF
TRBJ2-7 | TRBV27 | once | TRBD2 | TGTGCCAGCAGTTTGAGCGGGGGGGTCGGCTACGAGCAGTACTTC | CASSLSGGVGYEQYF
TRBJ2-4 | TRBV7-9 | NA | NA | TGTGCCAGCAGCTTAGCCCGGGGGCCGGACATTCAGTACTTC | CASSLARGPDIQYF